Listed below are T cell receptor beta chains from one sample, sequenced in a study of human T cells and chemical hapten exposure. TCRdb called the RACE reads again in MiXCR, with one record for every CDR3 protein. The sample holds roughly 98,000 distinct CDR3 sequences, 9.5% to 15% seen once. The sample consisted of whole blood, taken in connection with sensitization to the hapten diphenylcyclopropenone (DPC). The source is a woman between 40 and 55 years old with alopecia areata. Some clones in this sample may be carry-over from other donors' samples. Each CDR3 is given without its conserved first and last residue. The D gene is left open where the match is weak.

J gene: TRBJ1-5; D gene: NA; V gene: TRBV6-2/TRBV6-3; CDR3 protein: ASSTPGHGGSEDQPQH
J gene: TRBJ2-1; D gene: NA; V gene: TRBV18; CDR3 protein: ASSPTDYNEQF
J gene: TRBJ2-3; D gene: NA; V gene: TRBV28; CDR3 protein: ASSRPGQGKDTQY
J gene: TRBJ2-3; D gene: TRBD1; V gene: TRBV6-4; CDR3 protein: ASSDSRQGRTDTQY
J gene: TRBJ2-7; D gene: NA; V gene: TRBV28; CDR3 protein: ATETVNYEQY
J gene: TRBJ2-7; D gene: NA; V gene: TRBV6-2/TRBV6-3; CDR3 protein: ASSPGTLGSYEQY
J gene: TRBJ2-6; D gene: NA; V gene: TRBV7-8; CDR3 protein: ASSLRSGANVLT
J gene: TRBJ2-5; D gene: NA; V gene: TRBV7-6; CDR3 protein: ASSLTGTSQETQY
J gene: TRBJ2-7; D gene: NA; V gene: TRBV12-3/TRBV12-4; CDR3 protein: ASSLAGISGRSREQY
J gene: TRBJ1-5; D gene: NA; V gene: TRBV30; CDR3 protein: AWSVSRLRPQH
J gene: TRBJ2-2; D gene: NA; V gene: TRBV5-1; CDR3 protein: ASSLGGGNTGELF
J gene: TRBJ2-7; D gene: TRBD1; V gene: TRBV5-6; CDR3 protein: ASSWWTGNEQY
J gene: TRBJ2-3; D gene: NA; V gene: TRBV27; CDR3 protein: ASSFRRGDTQY